Listed here are 27 T cell receptor beta chains from one sample, sequenced in a study of T cells in Graves' hyperthyroidism and ophthalmopathy. RNA transcripts gave rise to amplified TCR beta CDR3 regions. The TCR CDR3 was amplified in a first-round RT-PCR using the HTBI primer set. TCRdb used MiXCR to reprocess the multiplex PCR reads, holding one entry per CDR3 protein. Among over 700,000 distinct CDR3 sequences, approximately 40% were seen once, and the ten largest hold roughly 31%. What was sequenced was blood. These receptors were obtained from a woman in her thirties or forties with Graves' hyperthyroidism.

This clonotype was seen more than once but under ten times. J is TRBJ1-3 and V is TRBV28, with D hard to call. The ends were cut back, 4 bases at V and 0 bases at J, with 10 bases in the middle. This CDR3 contains 15 residues. Germline CDR1 is MDHEN and CDR2 is SYDVKM. CDR3 coding DNA: TGTGCCAGCAGTTCCACTTACTCCTCTGGAAACACCATATATTTT. It is translated as CASSSTYSSGNTIYF.

This clonotype was seen at least ten times. V gene TRBV20-1 combines with J gene TRBJ1-6, with TRBD1 as a possible D gene (6 bases). The V end was cut by 0 bases, the J end by 3 bases, with 9 bases between. This CDR3 is built from 15 residues. The germline V gene encodes CDR1 DFQATT and CDR2 SNEGSKA (reference sequence). The CDR3 reads CSARDARGYNSPLHF. The DNA for the CDR3 is TGCAGTGCTAGAGATGCCAGGGGCTATAATTCACCCCTCCACTTT.

The chain joins TRBV19 to TRBJ1-4, with D uncertain. This CDR3 spans 18 amino acids. Germline CDR1 and CDR2: LNHDA and SQIVND (reference sequence). Trimming took 2 bases from V and 7 from J, leaving 23 bases between them. This CDR3 is CASSIPSGRRRSSEKLFF. DNA of the CDR3: TGTGCCAGTAGTATACCAAGCGGCCGGAGGAGGAGCAGTGAAAAACTGTTTTTT. The entire variable domain, with the rest obtained from reference TRBV19 and TRBJ1-4, is as follows: DGGITQSPKYLFRKEGQNVTLSCEQNLNHDAMYWYRQDPGQGLRLIYYSQIVNDFQKGDIAEGYSVSREKKESFPLTVTSAQKNPTAFYLCASSIPSGRRRSSEKLFFGSGTQLSVL.

The chain is built from TRBV6-5 and TRBJ1-5; D is unresolved. CDR1 and CDR2 from the germline V gene are MNHEY and SVGAGI. The CDR3 runs to 14 residues. Trimming pared 6 bases from V and 5 bases from J, leaving 14 bases between. The CDR3 DNA reads as TGTGCCAGCAGCCAAGGGAGCCCCGATCAGCCCCAGCATTTT. This codes for CASSQGSPDQPQHF.

In its sample, this clonotype was seen many times. The chain carries TRBV7-8 and TRBJ1-5; the D gene is possibly TRBD1 (5 bases). CDR1 is SGHVS, CDR2 FQNEAQ, per germline. The CDR3 totals 13 residues. Trimming shortened V by 1 base and J by 5 bases, and 6 bases separated the two germline ends. The CDR3 loop is CASSLEGYQPQHF. DNA of the CDR3: TGTGCCAGCAGCTTAGAGGGGTATCAGCCCCAGCATTTT. Using reference TRBV7-8 and TRBJ1-5 for the parts outside the CDR3, the full variable domain is GAGVSQSPRYKVAKRGQDVALRCDPISGHVSLFWYQQALGQGPEFLTYFQNEAQLDKSGLPSDRFFAERPEGSVSTLKIQRTQQEDSAVYLCASSLEGYQPQHFGDGTRLSIL.

This clonotype appeared many times. This sequence joins TRBV7-9 and TRBJ2-5; 10 bases agree with TRBD2. V was clipped by 5 bases and J by 4 bases; unmatched bases: 10. This CDR3 is built from 16 residues. The germline CDR1 and CDR2 sequences are SEHNR and FQNEAQ (reference sequence). The CDR3 DNA reads as TGTGCCAGCAGCCCTGCCCGACTAGCGGGTACAGAGACCCAGTACTTC. Its translation is CASSPARLAGTETQYF.

This clonotype has a count of ten or more. The rearrangement links TRBV15 to TRBJ2-2; no definite D call. Deletions cut 1 base from V and 8 bases from J, with 5 bases between. The CDR3 totals 12 residues. Germline CDR1 LNHNV, CDR2 YYDKDF (reference sequence). The CDR3 region has the DNA TGTGCCACCAGCAGAGTCGGGGGGGAGCTGTTTTTT. Protein product: CATSRVGGELFF.

The J gene is TRBJ1-2, the V gene TRBV6-6; D remains unclear. The V gene lost 2 bases and the J gene lost 4 bases, with 17 bases spanning the gap. CDR1 MNHNY and CDR2 SVGAGI come from the germline V gene (reference sequence). The CDR3 has 16 residues. CDR3: CASSYPTRRVTYGYTF. CDR3 nucleotide sequence: TGTGCCAGCAGTTACCCAACACGACGGGTGACCTATGGCTACACCTTC.

In this sample, this clonotype turned up a few times. This chain connects TRBV11-2 to TRBJ2-7, with D possibly TRBD1 on 5 matching bases. V was cut by 1 base and J by 7 bases, with 11 bases left in between. The V gene's germline CDR1 is SGHAT and CDR2 FQNNGV. This CDR3 has 13 residues. CDR3 protein: CASSLGRAGEQYF. The CDR3 nucleotides are TGTGCCAGCAGCTTAGGCAGGGCCGGGGAGCAGTACTTC. The full variable domain, its missing parts supplied by reference TRBV11-2 and TRBJ2-7, is EAGVAQSPRYKIIEKRQSVAFWCNPISGHATLYWYQQILGQGPKLLIQFQNNGVVDDSQLPKDRFSAERLKGVDSTLKIQPAKLEDSAVYLCASSLGRAGEQYFGPGTRLTVT.

With regard to this clonotype: Since a much larger clone is just one base distant, this may be a read error. The chain employs TRBV9 and TRBJ2-5; D uncertain. The CDR3 covers 12 residues. The germline CDR1 and CDR2 sequences are SGDLS and YYNGEE. CDR3 amino acids: CASSYDQETQCF. The CDR3, as DNA: TGTGCCAGCAGCTATGACCAAGAGACCCAGTGCTTC.

This clonotype has a handful of counts. The J gene is TRBJ2-5, the V gene TRBV28, with unresolved D. V gave up 7 bases and J gave up 0 bases, with 9 bases separating them. CDR1 and CDR2 (germline): MDHEN, SYDVKM. The CDR3 length is 13 residues. The CDR3 reads CASTHKYQETQYF. In DNA form, the CDR3 reads TGTGCCAGCACTCACAAGTACCAAGAGACCCAGTACTTC.

The V call is TRBV25-1, the J call TRBJ2-7, with a weak D call TRBD1 (5 bases). Per the germline V gene, CDR1 is MGHDK and CDR2 is SYGVNS. CDR3 length: 15 amino acids. The V and J ends lost 5 bases and 1 base respectively, with 15 bases between them. The CDR3 loop is CASSLSTGLSYEQYF. CDR3 bases: TGTGCCAGCAGTTTGAGTACAGGCCTTTCCTACGAGCAGTACTTC.

The rearrangement links TRBV20-1 to TRBJ2-5, with D uncertain. Between the trimmed V and J ends, which lost 0 bases and 4 bases, there was a span of 15 bases. CDR1 DFQATT and CDR2 SNEGSKA come from the germline V gene (reference sequence). CDR3 size: 15 residues. DNA of the CDR3: TGCAGTGCTAGAGAAGGAGCAAAGAGGCCAGAGACCCAGTACTTC. Protein product: CSAREGAKRPETQYF.

Regarding this clonotype: A much more abundant neighbour one base away suggests this may be a read error. This chain joins TRBV7-9 and TRBJ1-4; D gene ambiguous. Per the germline V gene, CDR1 is SEHNR and CDR2 is FQNEAQ (reference sequence). This CDR3 contains 14 residues. CDR3: CASGLFATNEKLFF. Written as DNA, the CDR3 is TGTGCCAGCGGCTTGTTTGCAACTAATGAAAAACTGTTTTTT.

This clonotype was picked up many times. The gene calls are TRBV19 and TRBJ1-5; D is unclear. This CDR3 is built from 14 residues. V was clipped by 7 bases and J by 0 bases, with 10 bases between them. The germline CDR1 and CDR2 sequences are LNHDA and SQIVND (reference sequence). CDR3 in amino acids: CASTDKNSNQPQHF. CDR3 nucleotides: TGTGCCAGTACCGACAAGAATAGCAATCAGCCCCAGCATTTT.

J is TRBJ1-2 and V is TRBV24-1, with 7 bases lining up with TRBD1. In germline, CDR1 is KGHDR, CDR2 SFDVKD. The trim removed 4 bases at V and 8 bases at J, leaving 3 bases unmatched. This CDR3 has 12 residues. The CDR3 nucleotides are TGTGCCACCAGTGAGACAGGGAAGGGCTACACCTTC. Translation gives CATSETGKGYTF.

A remark on this clonotype: A much more abundant neighbour one base away suggests this may be a read error. The CDR3 carries no conserved terminal phenylalanine or tryptophan, so it likely arises from a read error. The V and J genes are TRBV2 and TRBJ1-3, with no clear D. Germline V gene sequence: CDR1 SNHLY, CDR2 FYNNEI. The CDR3 loop spans 14 amino acids. Trimming stripped 9 bases from V and 0 bases from J, with 12 bases between. DNA of the CDR3: TGTGCCAGATCCCGGGAGAGCTCTGGAAACACCATATATTCT. This encodes CARSRESSGNTIYS.

The chain employs TRBV4-3 and TRBJ2-5; possible D gene TRBD1, 6 bases. V was cut by 0 bases and J by 5 bases, with 13 bases left in between. Germline CDR1 LGHNA, CDR2 YSLEER. This CDR3 is 15 amino acids long. CDR3 region: CASSQDPGARETQYF. CDR3 DNA sequence: TGCGCCAGCAGCCAAGATCCAGGGGCGAGGGAGACCCAGTACTTC.

The chain has TRBV12-3 or TRBV12-4 and TRBJ1-1; 9 bases align to TRBD1. V was clipped by 6 bases and J by 8 bases; unmatched bases: 10. The CDR3 totals 14 residues. The DNA for the CDR3 is TGTGCCAGCAGGATCGGGACAGGGTCTTTCGAAGCTTTCTTT. Its protein is CASRIGTGSFEAFF.

At least ten counts were recorded for this clonotype. This chain connects TRBV7-3 to TRBJ2-7; 10 bases are shared with TRBD2. With V trimmed by 4 bases and J by 2 bases, 5 bases remained unmatched. The CDR3 is 15 amino acids. Per the germline V gene, CDR1 is SGHTA and CDR2 is FQGTGA. The DNA for the CDR3 is TGTGCCAGCAGCTCTAGAGCGGGAGGGCCCTACGAGCAGTACTTC. It yields the protein CASSSRAGGPYEQYF.

The chain joins TRBV9 to TRBJ1-3, with no clear D. The CDR3 is 14 amino acids. Germline CDR1 reads SGDLS; CDR2 reads YYNGEE. V was pared by 1 base and J by 8 bases, with 13 bases between. CDR3 DNA sequence: TGTGCCAGCAGCGTAAACTGGCAGGTGGACACCATATATTTT. It is translated as CASSVNWQVDTIYF.

The rearrangement links TRBV19 to TRBJ1-5, with D possibly matching TRBD1 (5 bases). The V end was cut by 0 bases, the J end by 6 bases, with 18 bases between. The CDR3 runs to 17 residues. Germline V gives CDR1 LNHDA, CDR2 SQIVND (reference sequence). For the CDR3, the DNA is TGTGCCAGTAGTATAGATGGTTTTCAGGGAACGTTTCAGCCCCAGCATTTT. Translated, it gives CASSIDGFQGTFQPQHF.

The gene calls are TRBV12-3 or TRBV12-4 and TRBJ2-5; 7 nucleotides match TRBD1. V shed 6 bases, J shed 7 bases, and the junction held 8 bases outside the gene matches. The CDR3 extends over 13 amino acids. This chain's CDR3 is CASREKGAATQYF. As DNA, the CDR3 is TGTGCCAGCAGAGAGAAGGGGGCCGCGACCCAGTACTTC.

The chain combines TRBV7-9 with TRBJ1-2; no firm D call. V gave up 6 bases and J gave up 3 bases, with 14 bases separating them. Germline loops: CDR1 SEHNR, CDR2 FQNEAQ (reference sequence). This CDR3 is built from 14 residues. The CDR3, as DNA: TGTGCCAGCAGAACGACATTTGCGGACTATGGCTACACCTTC. As protein: CASRTTFADYGYTF.

The table lists this clonotype with many counts. The rearrangement links TRBV2 to TRBJ1-5; 7 bases fit TRBD1. There are 15 residues in the CDR3. J gave up 0 bases and V 7 bases, and 6 bases lay outside the gene matches. Looked up from germline, CDR1 is SNHLY and CDR2 is FYNNEI. The CDR3 coding sequence is TGTGCCAGCACAACTGACAGGGTTAGCAATCAGCCCCAGCATTTT. This encodes CASTTDRVSNQPQHF.

This sequence joins TRBV6-5 and TRBJ2-2, with D possibly being TRBD2 (6 bases). The germline V gene encodes CDR1 MNHEY and CDR2 SVGAGI. Trimming took off 0 bases at V and 4 bases at J, with 18 bases between the two ends. The CDR3 length is 18 residues. CDR3 in DNA: TGTGCCAGCAGTTACTCCGAGGGGTTTCGGGAGCTCACCGGGGAGCTGTTTTTT. This translates into CASSYSEGFRELTGELFF.

This clonotype showed up many times. This rearrangement joins TRBV11-2 to TRBJ1-4; no clear D gene. Germline V gives CDR1 SGHAT, CDR2 FQNNGV. V was cut by 1 base and J by 0 bases, with 9 bases left in between. CDR3 length equals 16 residues. CDR3 loop: CASSLVAGATNEKLFF. The DNA of the CDR3 is TGTGCCAGCAGCTTAGTTGCGGGTGCAACTAATGAAAAACTGTTTTTT.